This TCR beta chain derives from a study of CD8 T cells in Susac syndrome. After extraction with the RNeasy kit, about 0.45 to 1 ug of the RNA was reverse transcribed using random hexamers. It was immunoSEQ multiplex PCR that amplified TCR beta CDR3 across 54 Vbeta and 13 Jbeta. TCRdb fed the immunoSEQ multiplex PCR reads into MiXCR, producing one record per CDR3 protein. The sample includes about 49,000 distinct CDR3 sequences, roughly 93% of them seen just once. V was shortened by 1 base and J by 2 bases, with 12 bases between the two germline ends. Per germline, CDR1 SQVTM and CDR2 ANQGSEA. The CDR3 consists of 14 residues.

The receptor's source is a human donor in good health. Sample: CD8+ T cells from PBMCs. V is TRBV29-1 and J is TRBJ2-7; no firm D call. This CDR3 is CSVEGSGSTYEQYF. CDR3 bases: TGCAGCGTTGAAGGAAGTGGGTCTACCTACGAGCAGTACTTC.